This T cell receptor (beta chain) was sequenced during a study of cytotoxic CD8 clonotypes in ibrutinib-treated CLL. On the study more broadly: By median 68 months, roughly twelve had progressed and some 14 stayed remitted; responses had been 2 complete and about 24 partial. Points from the study as a whole: Treatment left the uncommon public clonotypes either contracted or stable in frequency. Whereas clonality rose at ibrutinib response, it declined toward baseline at progression.

Depths of 1 in 200,000 to 1 in 1 million T cells were the sequencing target. Sequencing was performed with immunoSEQ multiplex PCR; in TCRdb, only in-frame clones are kept and a portion is missing. Among about 140,000 clones listed, around 84% were seen once. There are 13 residues in the CDR3. Germline CDR1 is MNHEY and CDR2 is SVGAGI. Between the trimmed V and J ends, which lost 5 bases and 3 bases, there was a span of 10 bases. This clone has a single count. Its cognate antigen is unknown. The rearrangement uses TRBV6-5 and TRBJ2-5; the D gene could be TRBD1 or TRBD2 (5 bases each). The receptor was isolated from a human donor with chronic lymphocytic leukemia. Sequencing was performed on PBMCs, taken after 36 months of ibrutinib treatment. The CDR3 nucleotides are TGTGCCAGCAGTCCCGGGACGGAAGAGACCCAGTACTTC. As protein: CASSPGTEETQYF.